The clone carrying this T cell receptor beta chain has just one count. The data originate from a study of blood T cell repertoires in COVID-19. Overall study context: From the United States, Italy and Spain came samples of acute and convalescent COVID-19. T cells, B-cell-depleted T cells, or PBMCs provided the cDNA or gDNA that served as material.

In the source study's methods: How many nucleated cells were present was estimated from reference gene primer amplification. Method: immunoSEQ multiplex PCR; TCRdb's copy keeps in-frame clones and lacks some. V and J calls and clone size are given by that table; D and trimming were obtained from the DNA. This table has over 120,000 clones, 70% to 80% appearing once. V was pared by 1 base and J by 6 bases, with 10 bases of the junction left unmatched. The CDR3 has 17 amino acids. The germline CDR1 and CDR2 sequences are LGHNA and YNFKEQ. Those enrolled in Seattle joined during active infection and were followed longitudinally afterward.

Sequencing input: peripheral blood. V usage is TRBV4-2 and J usage is TRBJ2-2; 8 positions agree with TRBD2. The receptor's source is a woman between 65 and 79 years old with COVID-19, enrolled during active disease. The CDR3 DNA follows: TGTGCCAGCAGCCAAGTCTCCGTAGGACTAGCACCCGGGGAGCTGTTTTTT. Its translation is CASSQVSVGLAPGELFF.